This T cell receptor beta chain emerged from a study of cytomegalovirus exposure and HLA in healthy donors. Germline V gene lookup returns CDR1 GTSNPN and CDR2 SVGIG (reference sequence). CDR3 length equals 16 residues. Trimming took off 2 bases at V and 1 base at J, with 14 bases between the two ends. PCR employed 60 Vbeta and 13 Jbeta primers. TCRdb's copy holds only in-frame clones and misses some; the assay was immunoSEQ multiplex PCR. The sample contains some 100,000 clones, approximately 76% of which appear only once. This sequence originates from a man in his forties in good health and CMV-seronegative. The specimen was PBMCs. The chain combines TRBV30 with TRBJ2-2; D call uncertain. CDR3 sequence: CAWSSLSPGNTGELFF. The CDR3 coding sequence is TGTGCCTGGAGTAGCTTGTCCCCGGGGAACACCGGGGAGCTGTTTTTT.